This TCR beta chain was retrieved from a study of identical twins. CDR1 and CDR2 from the germline V gene are SGHAT and FQNNGV. The CDR3 has 18 residues. Trimming cost V 0 bases and J 0 bases, with 16 bases left between them. Via MiXCR, TCRdb re-called the 5' RACE reads, giving one row per CDR3 protein. The sample lists a few hundred thousand distinct CDR3 sequences, 18% occurring once. V usage is TRBV11-2 and J usage is TRBJ2-3; D not certain. Sequencing was performed on naive T cells sorted from blood. The TCR was taken from a man aged 50 to 59 in good health. The CDR3 spells CASSLEILLRHSTDTQYF. The CDR3 coding sequence is TGTGCCAGCAGCTTAGAGATTCTGCTGAGACACAGCACAGATACGCAGTATTTT.